Below are 7 T cell receptor beta chains sequenced from a single sample in a study of T cell repertoires in cytomegalovirus infection. TCRdb passed the reads through MiXCR, listing each CDR3 protein once. The sample lists 310,000 or so distinct CDR3 sequences, roughly 15% occurring once. The sequencing sample was made of PBMCs. The receptors shown here come from a human donor in good health (CMV status not recorded). Some clones in this sample may be carry-over from other donors' samples.

In this sample, this clonotype turned up many times. The chain carries TRBV6-6 and TRBJ1-3; D gene unclear. In germline, CDR1 is MNHNY, CDR2 SVGAGI (reference sequence). The CDR3 consists of 18 residues. With 3 bases removed from V and 0 bases from J, the gap between germline ends came to 18 bases. As DNA, the CDR3 is TGTGCCAGCAGTTATGGTGCGGCCAGGCGGAGCTCTGGAAACACCATATATTTT. This translates into CASSYGAARRSSGNTIYF.

J is TRBJ1-2 and V is TRBV6-5; TRBD1 is a possible D gene (5 bases). With 5 bases removed from V and 6 bases from J, the gap between germline ends came to 13 bases. Germline V gene sequence: CDR1 MNHEY, CDR2 SVGAGI. CDR3 size: 13 residues. CDR3 loop: CASSGTVYDGYTF. The CDR3 DNA reads TGTGCCAGCAGTGGGACGGTTTATGATGGCTACACCTTC.

This clonotype showed up many times. V is TRBV7-2 and J is TRBJ2-7; 8 bases match TRBD1. This CDR3 has 14 residues. Trimming took 5 bases from V and 6 from J; bases not matched to a gene: 9. CDR1 is SGHTA, CDR2 FQGNSA, per germline. The CDR3 is CASSRALQGVEQYF. The CDR3 DNA reads TGTGCCAGCAGCCGGGCATTACAGGGGGTCGAGCAGTACTTC.

The sample holds many counts of this clonotype. The V call is TRBV20-1, the J call TRBJ1-2; D is undetermined. Trimming stripped 0 bases from V and 7 bases from J, with 9 bases between. The CDR3 is 12 amino acids. Germline V CDR1 and CDR2: DFQATT, SNEGSKA (reference sequence). Written as DNA, the CDR3 is TGCAGTGCTAGAGAGGGCAGGCGTGGCTACACCTTC. This encodes CSAREGRRGYTF.

This clonotype was detected a few times. The J gene is TRBJ1-5, the V gene TRBV6-2 or TRBV6-3; 9 nucleotides match TRBD1. This CDR3 has 17 amino acids. V was pared by 6 bases and J by 2 bases, with 11 bases of the junction left unmatched. CDR1 MNHEY and CDR2 SVGEGT come from the germline V gene. In DNA, the CDR3 is TGTGCCAGCAGGCGTACAGGGGGCGCGGTCGGCAATCAGCCCCAGCATTTT. Amino acid sequence: CASRRTGGAVGNQPQHF.

J is TRBJ1-1 and V is TRBV28; TRBD1 matches 9 bases. CDR3 length equals 13 residues. Unmatched junction bases numbered 6, after V lost 7 bases and J lost 6 bases. Germline CDR1 and CDR2: MDHEN and SYDVKM. CDR3 in DNA: TGTGCCAGCAATATACAGGGGGCCCCTGAAGCTTTCTTT. Its translation is CASNIQGAPEAFF. Full variable domain (remainder filled in from reference TRBV28 and TRBJ1-1): DVKVTQSSRYLVKRTGEKVFLECVQDMDHENMFWYRQDPGLGLRLIYFSYDVKMKEKGDIPEGYSVSREKKERFSLILESASTNQTSMYLCASNIQGAPEAFFGQGTRLTVV.

This clonotype was detected ten times or more. This chain uses TRBV4-2 with TRBJ1-5, with D perhaps matching TRBD1 (5 bases). Between the trimmed V and J ends, which lost 0 bases and 4 bases, there was a span of 13 bases. The V gene's germline CDR1 is LGHNA and CDR2 YNFKEQ. This CDR3 is 16 amino acids long. In nucleotides, the CDR3 is TGTGCCAGCAGCCAAGATGAGGGGACGGGGAATCAGCCCCAGCATTTT. This encodes CASSQDEGTGNQPQHF.